The sequence of this T cell receptor beta chain was determined in a study of blood T cell repertoires in COVID-19 (dated by TCRdb to 2019 to 2021). Regarding the study in general: The collaborator samples originated in the United States, Italy and Spain and spanned the acute and convalescent phases of COVID-19. The sample metadata nearly always contained a de-identified subject ID, COVID-19 status, age in years and sex. The prospective study material was composed of cDNA or gDNA derived from T cells, B-cell-depleted T cells, or PBMCs. The repertoires were made available in a free public database intended to serve as a resource for research on the immune response to SARS-CoV-2. Samples came from the ongoing ImmuneRACE study (first 160 participants) plus 1,254 subjects from 6 global collaborators. Deeply sampled blood TCRbeta repertoires from subjects exposed to, actively infected with, or recovered from COVID-19 were included in the dataset. Where HLA class I and class II types were available, the types were taken from metadata supplied by the sample provider, not from assay-based typing.

Reading from cysteine to phenylalanine, the CDR3 counts 13 amino acids. Only CDR3 DNA remains: 39 bases, in frame from the first base. Based on the germline V gene, the CDR1 and CDR2 sequences are SGDLS and YYNGEE. Unmatched junction bases come to 0, with V trimmed by 3 bases and J by 3 bases. Enrolling through a virtual design, the prospective study's participants ranged in age from about 18 to 89 years and lived across roughly 23 United States geographic areas. In the prospective study, participants were assigned to cohorts based on the clinical history participants reported in a screening survey and a study questionnaire. ImmuneRACE Cohort 3 recovered participants were defined by two consecutive negative NP/OP PCR tests, healthcare professional clearance, or symptom resolution. Each participant in the prospective study had whole blood, serum and a nasopharyngeal or oropharyngeal swab collected by mobile phlebotomists. Prospective study participants could optionally give additional blood draws and questionnaires over a roughly two-month period. Prospective study blood samples were shipped either frozen or at room temperature before DNA extraction.

The paper's findings and limits, for the study overall: The quantity of clinical and demographic metadata differed by source and by participant and was supplied without curation.

TCRbeta CDR3 regions were amplified from genomic DNA by means of the immunoSEQ Assay, a bias-controlled multiplex PCR. The paper's processing steps were these. The number of nucleated cells in each sample was estimated by amplification of reference gene primers within the assay. Sequence reads were collapsed and filtered to measure the absolute abundance of every unique TCRbeta CDR3 rearrangement. For each sample, productive Simpson clonality was calculated as the square root of Simpson's diversity index over productive rearrangements. The source is immuneACCESS, and TCRdb retained only in-frame sequences with V and J called. Part of the clones is not carried over; for the studies checked, unresolved V genes explain less than half of this, and the remainder is unexplained. V and J calls and clone size are copied from that table; D and trimming were computed from the DNA. The sample has approximately 470,000 clones on record, roughly nine tenths of them singletons. Clones ranked in the top ten supply about 0.65% of the sample.

In the case of this clone: Its antigen specificity is not known. The input lacks base qualities; no much larger clone sits a single base away.

This receptor was identified in a young woman who had recovered from COVID-19. The V and J genes are TRBV9 and TRBJ2-3, and TRBD2 aligns with 8 junction nucleotides. Sequenced: PBMCs or T cells enriched from blood (not recorded which). The nucleotides are TGTGCCAGCAGCGCGGGGGGGACAGATACGCAGTATTTT. This gives the protein CASSAGGTDTQYF.